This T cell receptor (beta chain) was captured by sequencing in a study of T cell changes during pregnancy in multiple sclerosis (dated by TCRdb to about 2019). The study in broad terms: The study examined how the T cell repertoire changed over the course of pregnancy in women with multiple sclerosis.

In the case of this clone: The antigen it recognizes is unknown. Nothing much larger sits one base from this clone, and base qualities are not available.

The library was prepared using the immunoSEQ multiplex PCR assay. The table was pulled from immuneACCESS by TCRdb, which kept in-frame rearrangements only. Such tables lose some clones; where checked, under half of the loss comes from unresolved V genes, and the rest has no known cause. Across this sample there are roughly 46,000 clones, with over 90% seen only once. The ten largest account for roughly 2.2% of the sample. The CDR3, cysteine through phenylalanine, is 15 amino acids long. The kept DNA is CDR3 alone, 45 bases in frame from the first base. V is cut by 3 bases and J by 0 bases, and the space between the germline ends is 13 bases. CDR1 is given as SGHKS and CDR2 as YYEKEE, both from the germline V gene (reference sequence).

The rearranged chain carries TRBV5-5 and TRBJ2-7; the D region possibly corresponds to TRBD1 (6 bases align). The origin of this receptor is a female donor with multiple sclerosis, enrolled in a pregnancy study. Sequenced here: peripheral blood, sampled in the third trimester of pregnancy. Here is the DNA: TGTGCCAGCAGCTCCCGGGACACCCGCTCCTACGAGCAGTACTTC. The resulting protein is CASSSRDTRSYEQYF.